This T cell receptor (beta chain) derives from a study of T cells in Graves' hyperthyroidism and ophthalmopathy. From RNA transcripts, TCR beta CDR3 regions were amplified. When the TCR CDR3 underwent first-round RT-PCR, the HTBI primer set was used. TCRdb reanalysed the multiplex PCR reads using MiXCR and keeps one entry per CDR3 protein. The sample holds some 370,000 distinct CDR3 sequences, roughly 17% seen once. Based on clinical symptoms, serum thyroxine and TRAb, thyroid ultrasound and orbital computed tomography, diagnoses were reached. The sample, blood from the first hyperthyroidism diagnosis, precedes any ophthalmopathy symptoms. PBMCs were collected from an approximately 10 ml volume of fresh peripheral blood. Trimming removed 6 bases from V and 2 bases from J, with 6 bases in between. CDR3 size: 12 residues. Germline V CDR1 and CDR2: MNHEY, SMNVEV (reference sequence). This clonotype appeared many times.

The clonotype comes from a woman aged 30 to 39 with Graves' hyperthyroidism that later progressed to Graves' ophthalmopathy. The sample taken for sequencing was blood. The rearrangement links TRBV27 to TRBJ2-3; D is uncertain. The CDR3 loop reads CASSPATDTQYF. As DNA, the CDR3 is TGTGCCAGCAGCCCCGCCACAGATACGCAGTATTTT.